Included here is one T cell receptor beta chain sequence, with context. Its cognate antigen is unknown. The data belong to a study of cytomegalovirus exposure and HLA in healthy donors. Study-level points and caveats: Presence/absence results assume similar sequencing depth per donor, which may not hold. A later analysis linked a missense variant in DCLRE1C to the trimming of TCR beta V and J genes. With further analysis later on, most CMV-associated TCR beta chains appeared HLA-restricted. Some V segments could not be told apart, so they were left out, TRBV6-2 and TRBV6-3 among them.

The PCR had 60 Vbeta and 13 Jbeta primers. Generated by immunoSEQ multiplex PCR, the TCRdb table keeps only in-frame clones and is missing some. This sample carries around 72,000 clones, 66% of them seen once, and the ten largest clones take roughly 21%. CDR3 length: 15 residues. V was cut by 1 base and J by 10 bases, with 19 bases left in between. CDR1 and CDR2 (germline): LGHNA, YSLEER. Specimen: PBMCs. V is TRBV4-3 and J is TRBJ1-1; the D gene is possibly TRBD1 (5 bases). The TCR originated in a middle-aged man in good health and CMV-seropositive. The CDR3 reads CASSQGDPDTPGAFF. Written as DNA, the CDR3 is TGCGCCAGCAGCCAAGGGGATCCGGACACTCCAGGAGCTTTCTTT.